The present TCR beta chain was sequenced within a study of blood T cell repertoires in COVID-19. In the study overall: Samples came from the United States, Italy and Spain, spanning acute and convalescent COVID-19. The cDNA or gDNA used as material had been derived from T cells, B-cell-depleted T cells, or PBMCs.

Germline CDR1 is MNHEY and CDR2 is SVGAGI. J was trimmed by 7 bases and V by 0 bases; bases with no gene match: 9. The CDR3 length is 16 residues. In the authors' workflow: Amplified reference gene primers provided the basis for estimating nucleated cell counts. Assay used: immunoSEQ multiplex PCR; TCRdb lists only in-frame clones, some missing. V, J and clone size are those of that table, while D and trimming were read from the DNA. The sample consists of 150,000 to 200,000 clones, around 80% of them appearing once. Sequenced material: peripheral blood. This chain connects TRBV6-5 to TRBJ2-1; 7 nucleotides align to TRBD2. This TCR came from a woman of 80 years or more with acute or convalescent COVID-19. The CDR3 nucleotides read TGTGCCAGCAGTTACTCCGGTGGGAGGGCCCAGAATGAGCAGTTCTTC. Its translation: CASSYSGGRAQNEQFF.